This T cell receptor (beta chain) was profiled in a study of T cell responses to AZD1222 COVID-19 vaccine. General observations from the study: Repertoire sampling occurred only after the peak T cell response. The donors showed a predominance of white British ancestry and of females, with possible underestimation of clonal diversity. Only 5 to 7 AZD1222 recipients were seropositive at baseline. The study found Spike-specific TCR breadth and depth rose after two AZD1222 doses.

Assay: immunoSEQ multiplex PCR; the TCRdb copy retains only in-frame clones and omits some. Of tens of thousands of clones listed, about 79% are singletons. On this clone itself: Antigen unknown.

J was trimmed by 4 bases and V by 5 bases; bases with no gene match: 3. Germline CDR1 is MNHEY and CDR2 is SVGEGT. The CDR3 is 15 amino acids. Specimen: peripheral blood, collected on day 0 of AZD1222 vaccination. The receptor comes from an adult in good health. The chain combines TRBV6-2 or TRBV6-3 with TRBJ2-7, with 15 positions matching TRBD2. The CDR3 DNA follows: TGTGCCAGCAGTGACGGGACTAGCGGGAGGTACGAGCAGTACTTC. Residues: CASSDGTSGRYEQYF.